This T cell receptor beta chain came from a study of shared clonotypes between healthy human individuals. Germline-derived CDR1 and CDR2 are MDHEN and SYDVKM. Trimming took off 3 bases at V and 8 bases at J, with 10 bases between the two ends. This CDR3 contains 12 residues. The authors' processing: Filtering differed since immunoSEQ provided only junctions, with no quality scores. Data came from immunoSEQ multiplex PCR; TCRdb stores just in-frame clones and leaves some out. The D gene and trimming were derived from the DNA, and the V and J assignments and clone size from that table. Counted here are 740,000 or so clones, 55% to 85% occurring once; the ten biggest clones make up around 2%. This clone was recorded a few times.

Sequenced: memory CD4+ T cells sorted from blood. Subset given: CD45RA-negative fraction. This receptor was identified in a woman in her twenties or thirties in good health. The chain combines TRBV28 with TRBJ1-2; D remains ambiguous. CDR3 amino acids: CASSFPPGGYTF. In DNA, the CDR3 is TGTGCCAGCAGTTTTCCGCCGGGGGGCTACACCTTC.